Presented here are 9 T cell receptor beta chains from one specimen sequenced in a study of tumor-infiltrating lymphocytes in primary liver carcinoma. cDNA specific to TCR beta was made from 450 to 500 ng of total RNA, with a constant-region primer employed for priming. Three nested multiplex PCR rounds, a slightly modified ARM-PCR method, built the TCR beta libraries. The first two PCR rounds, around 10 cycles each, used TRBV1-TRBV30 forward primers and a C-beta reverse primer. MiXCR was run by TCRdb on the multiplex PCR reads, yielding one entry per CDR3 protein. The sample holds approximately 330,000 distinct CDR3 sequences, around three fifths seen once. Germline DNA was also extracted, and blood RNA was taken from unsorted whole blood. The sequenced material came from peripheral blood. All receptors derive from a man aged 40-50 years with primary liver carcinoma and hepatitis B virus infection.

The CDR3 here is CASIFGLGGQPQHF. The CDR3 DNA is TGTGCAAGTATTTTCGGCCTGGGGGGTCAGCCCCAGCATTTT. The genes are TRBV6-6 and TRBJ1-5; D possibly corresponds to TRBD1 (5 bases). The CDR3 has 14 amino acids. Germline-derived CDR1 and CDR2 are MNHNY and SVGAGI (reference sequence).

The chain is built from TRBV11-2 and TRBJ2-7; D perhaps matches TRBD2 (5 bases). The germline gives CDR1 SGHAT, CDR2 FQNNGV. This CDR3 is built from 12 residues. CDR3 nucleotide sequence: TGTGCAAGCGGCCCATGGGGATACGAGCAGTACTTC. It yields the protein CASGPWGYEQYF.

This clonotype was recorded a few times. This rearrangement joins TRBV6-5 to TRBJ2-7; D is perhaps TRBD1 (5 bases). CDR3 length equals 12 residues. Per germline, CDR1 MNHEY and CDR2 SVGAGI. V was shortened by 5 bases and J by 6 bases, with 11 bases between the two germline ends. The chain's CDR3 is CASSPTTAEQYF. The CDR3 DNA sequence: TGTGCCAGCAGTCCGACGACAGCCGAGCAGTACTTC.

As concerns this clonotype: A single base separates this from a much larger clone, so it may be a read error. CDR3 region: CASSEGQYIEAFF. The CDR3, as DNA: TGTGCCAGCAGTGAAGGACAGTACATTGAAGCTTTCTTT. The V call is TRBV6-1, the J call TRBJ1-1; TRBD1 is a possible D gene (5 bases). Trimming shortened V by 1 base and J by 7 bases, and 10 bases separated the two germline ends. The germline CDR1 and CDR2 sequences are MNHNS and SASEGT. The CDR3 is 13 amino acids.

Comment on this clonotype: With a much larger clone just one base away, this may be a read error. V and J are TRBV6-2 or TRBV6-3 and TRBJ2-1; a possible D gene is TRBD2 (5 bases). This CDR3 comprises 13 residues. The germline V gene has CDR1 MNHEY and CDR2 SVGEGT. CDR3 in amino acids: CTSSYTSFYEQFF. In DNA, the CDR3 is TGTACCAGCAGTTACACTAGTTTCTATGAGCAGTTCTTC.

V gene TRBV6-1 combines with J gene TRBJ2-7; D might be TRBD1 or TRBD2, each matching 5 bases. Germline V gene lookup returns CDR1 MNHNS and CDR2 SASEGT. The CDR3 has 13 amino acids. The V end was cut by 6 bases, the J end by 10 bases, with 19 bases between. CDR3 region: CASSVDGAWEQYF. CDR3 bases: TGTGCCAGCAGCGTGGACGGGGCTTGGGAACAGTACTTC.

Concerning this clonotype itself: A read error may be the cause here, since a much bigger clone is one base away. The CDR3 DNA reads TGTGCCAGCAGTTACTCGAGACGGACAGATACGCACTATTTT. Protein sequence: CASSYSRRTDTHYF. The genes are TRBV6-5 and TRBJ2-3, with D possibly being TRBD1 (6 bases). CDR3 length equals 14 residues. The germline CDR1 and CDR2 sequences are MNHEY and SVGAGI.

Of note for this clonotype: A read error may produce the germline difference seen at one junction end. The rearrangement joins TRBV4-1 to TRBJ2-1; the match to TRBD2 covers 8 bases. This CDR3 spans 14 amino acids. CDR1 and CDR2 from the germline V gene are MGHRA and YSYEKL. CDR3: CASNQAGDGDEQFF. In DNA, the CDR3 is TGCGCCAGCAACCAAGCGGGAGATGGCGATGAGCAGTTCTTC.

A note on this clonotype: The junction does not match germline at one end; this may be a read error. The V gene is TRBV6-1, the J gene TRBJ2-5; D is ambiguous. The CDR3 spans 12 residues. Germline V gene data show CDR1 as MNHNS and CDR2 as SASEGT. DNA of the CDR3: TGTGCCAGCAGTGAATTGTTGCTGACCCAATACTTC. Translation gives CASSELLLTQYF.